This TCR beta chain was documented in a study of T cell responses to AZD1222 COVID-19 vaccine. This CDR3 is built from 14 residues. Trimming removed 3 bases from V and 4 bases from J, with 11 bases in between. CDR1 and CDR2 (germline): KGHDR, SFDVKD. This clone has a handful of counts. TCRdb keeps only in-frame clones here, not all; method: immunoSEQ multiplex PCR. The sample holds 100,000 to 150,000 clones, roughly 89% seen once. The source of this sequence is an adult in good health. The sequences come from peripheral blood, collected on day 0 of AZD1222 vaccination. The rearrangement links TRBV24-1 to TRBJ1-2; D perhaps matches TRBD1 (5 bases). The CDR3 protein is CATSDAGRSYGYTF. CDR3 nucleotide sequence: TGTGCCACCAGTGATGCGGGACGGAGCTATGGCTACACCTTC.